This T cell receptor beta chain was sequenced in a study of a mutant IDH1 vaccine in newly diagnosed glioma. Comment on this clone: The antigen remains unidentified.

Time point defined: week 47, end of study. Doses comprised 300 ug of mutant IDH1 20-mer peptide each, plus topical imiquimod. This CDR3 has 14 residues. Germline loops: CDR1 SGDLS, CDR2 YYNGEE. V was pared by 0 bases and J by 8 bases, with 12 bases between. Here immunoSEQ multiplex PCR was the method, and the copy in TCRdb shows in-frame clones only, minus some. The sample lists roughly 35,000 clones; over 70% were seen once. Specimen: PBMCs, collected from a glioma patient whose treatment included an IDH1 peptide vaccine. The receptor comes from a man in his forties or fifties with glioma. The J gene is TRBJ2-1, the V gene TRBV9; possible D gene TRBD1, 5 bases. The CDR3 region has the DNA TGTGCCAGCAGCGTAGAGGGCAGGGTCCATGAGCAGTTCTTC. The encoded protein is CASSVEGRVHEQFF.